Listed here are 12 T cell receptor beta chains from one sample, sequenced in a study of OX40 agonist ivuxolimab in advanced cancers. TCRdb keeps only in-frame clones here, not all; method: immunoSEQ multiplex PCR. The data show roughly 50,000 clones, 70% to 80% seen once. This specimen consisted of CD4+ or CD8+ T cells sorted from blood, obtained in a trial of the OX40 agonist ivuxolimab. These receptors all stem from an adult with an advanced solid tumor such as melanoma, head and neck, liver or kidney cancer.

V usage is TRBV10-3 and J usage is TRBJ2-7, with 9 bases identical to TRBD1. Germline assignment: CDR1 ENHRY and CDR2 SYGVKD. Trimming removed 2 bases from V and 2 bases from J; junction bases left unmatched: 4. This CDR3 is built from 15 residues. Written as DNA, the CDR3 is TGTGCCATCAGTGAGAAACAGGGGGCCCCCTACGAGCAGTACTTC. It translates to CAISEKQGAPYEQYF.

This clone was observed many times. Other DNA sequences in the sample encode the same CDR3. This chain links TRBV6-5 with TRBJ2-7; 7 nucleotides match TRBD1. Germline values: CDR1 MNHEY, CDR2 SVGAGI. V trimming: 6 bases; J trimming: 3 bases; junction bases outside the gene matches: 5. CDR3 length: 13 residues. CDR3 loop: CASRHRDSYEQYF. Here the CDR3 DNA reads TGTGCCAGCAGGCACAGGGACAGCTACGAGCAGTACTTC.

The CDR3 DNA reads as TGCGCCAGCAGCCAAGTTACAGGGTCGGGTTACGAGCAGTACTTC. This translates into CASSQVTGSGYEQYF. V usage is TRBV4-3 and J usage is TRBJ2-7, with D tentatively TRBD1 (6 bases). Looked up from germline, CDR1 is LGHNA and CDR2 is YSLEER. Trimming removed 1 base from V and 4 bases from J, with 14 bases in between. The CDR3 loop spans 15 amino acids.

The rearrangement links TRBV7-6 to TRBJ2-5; D gene uncertain. The CDR3 loop spans 14 amino acids. Trimming stripped 2 bases from V and 9 bases from J, with 16 bases between. CDR1 and CDR2 (germline): SGHVS, FNYEAQ. CDR3 DNA sequence: TGTGCCAGCAGCTTACCGGACCGGGTACGGCCCCAGTACTTC. Translated, it gives CASSLPDRVRPQYF.

This clone was seen a few times. The V and J genes are TRBV6-5 and TRBJ1-2, with 7 bases fitting TRBD1. The V and J ends lost 6 bases and 1 base, in that order; junction bases with no gene match: 8. In germline, CDR1 is MNHEY, CDR2 SVGAGI. CDR3 length equals 15 residues. CDR3 DNA: TGTGCCAGCAGCCGTACAGGGGCCTTTAACTATGGCTACACCTTC. This gives the protein CASSRTGAFNYGYTF.

The chain joins TRBV6-6 to TRBJ1-2; D is uncertain. Between the trimmed V and J ends, which lost 0 bases and 2 bases, there was a span of 7 bases. The CDR3 has 14 residues. Germline-derived CDR1 and CDR2 are MNHNY and SVGAGI (reference sequence). This CDR3 is CASSYSGGNYGYTF. CDR3 in DNA: TGTGCCAGCAGTTACTCGGGCGGAAACTATGGCTACACCTTC.

The chain links TRBV4-3 to TRBJ2-3; D call uncertain. This CDR3 comprises 14 residues. Germline lookup yields CDR1 LGHNA and CDR2 YSLEER. V was pared by 3 bases and J by 4 bases, with 11 bases between. CDR3 sequence (DNA): TGCGCCAGCAGCCAGGAAAATAGGCCAGATACGCAGTATTTT. It is translated as CASSQENRPDTQYF.

The V gene is TRBV28, the J gene TRBJ2-5; D not certain. With the DNA end fitting TRBJ2-7 better, the J assignment may be wrong. The CDR3 runs to 12 residues. Looked up from germline, CDR1 is MDHEN and CDR2 is SYDVKM. The CDR3 region has the DNA TGTGCCAGCATGGGTATCCTCTACGAGCAGTACTTC. Translated, it gives CASMGILYEQYF.

The chain employs TRBV10-3 and TRBJ2-5; 12 nucleotides align to TRBD2. Germline loops: CDR1 ENHRY, CDR2 SYGVKD. The CDR3 consists of 15 residues. The CDR3 loop reads CAGGQLAGGQETQYF. The CDR3 DNA reads TGTGCAGGTGGTCAACTAGCGGGAGGTCAAGAGACCCAGTACTTC.

The chain links TRBV6-1 to TRBJ1-5; tentatively, D is TRBD1 (5 bases). V was shortened by 2 bases and J by 6 bases, with 8 bases between the two germline ends. CDR3 length equals 13 residues. Germline loops: CDR1 MNHNS, CDR2 SASEGT. CDR3 sequence (DNA): TGTGCCAGCAGTGAATGGGGGGTTCAGCCCCAGCATTTT. It yields the protein CASSEWGVQPQHF.

The chain uses TRBV6-4 and TRBJ1-2; 7 bases match TRBD1. V shed 3 bases, J shed 4 bases, and the junction held 2 bases outside the gene matches. The CDR3 is 13 amino acids. Germline CDR1 is MRHNA and CDR2 is SNTAGT. DNA of the CDR3: TGTGCCAGCAGTGAGAACAGGGGCTATGGCTACACCTTC. Residues: CASSENRGYGYTF.

The rearrangement joins TRBV10-2 to TRBJ1-5; weak D call: TRBD1 (6 bases). This CDR3 contains 14 residues. Trimming shortened V by 6 bases and J by 2 bases, and 11 bases separated the two germline ends. Per germline, CDR1 WSHSY and CDR2 SAAADI. The CDR3 loop reads CASSVRQGNQPQHF. For the CDR3, the DNA is TGCGCCAGCAGCGTCCGACAGGGCAATCAGCCCCAGCATTTT.